What follows are 14 T cell receptor beta chains derived from one specimen sequenced in a study of T-cell reconstitution after alpha-beta-depleted transplantation in children. During its preparation, the TCRbeta library received unique molecular identifiers. TCRdb ran MiXCR on the PCR reads and lists one entry per CDR3 protein. The sample yields about 110,000 distinct CDR3 sequences, 20% to 25% seen once. The source material was PBMCs, mostly from graft donor cells, sampled 180 days after TCRalphabeta/CD19-depleted stem cell transplant. The receptors come from a male patient between 2 and 10 years old who had a stem cell transplant for chronic granulomatous disease, so the T cells may come from the graft donor.

The V gene is TRBV5-6, the J gene TRBJ1-2; D not certain. V was clipped by 1 base and J by 5 bases, with 12 bases between them. Germline values: CDR1 SGHDT, CDR2 YYEEEE. CDR3 length: 14 residues. This chain's CDR3 is CASSLWAAPYGYTF. CDR3 DNA sequence: TGTGCCAGCAGCTTGTGGGCAGCGCCTTATGGCTACACCTTC.

The chain combines TRBV7-8 with TRBJ1-3; D possibly corresponds to TRBD1 (5 bases). CDR3 length equals 15 residues. Trimming took 2 bases from V and 4 from J, leaving 12 bases between them. Germline CDR1 and CDR2: SGHVS and FQNEAQ. This CDR3 reads CASSLSQGGGNTIYF. CDR3 in DNA: TGTGCCAGCAGCTTATCCCAGGGAGGGGGAAACACCATATATTTT.

The table lists this clonotype with a few counts. The chain's CDR3 is CASRIRWGVTPYNEQFF. The CDR3 DNA is TGTGCCAGCAGGATCAGGTGGGGGGTAACGCCCTACAATGAGCAGTTCTTC. V is TRBV27 and J is TRBJ2-1; possibly TRBD2 for D (6 bases). The CDR3 length is 17 residues. V was trimmed by 6 bases and J by 2 bases, leaving 20 bases between them. The V gene's germline CDR1 is MNHEY and CDR2 SMNVEV (reference sequence).

The CDR3 region has the DNA TGTGCCACTAAACAGGGTGTAGGGCCCCAGCATTTT. Translation gives CATKQGVGPQHF. The chain carries TRBV6-5 and TRBJ1-5; maybe TRBD1 (6 bases). The germline V gene has CDR1 MNHEY and CDR2 SVGAGI. With 10 bases removed from V and 9 bases from J, the gap between germline ends came to 16 bases. The CDR3 runs to 12 residues.

A word on this clonotype: A single base separates this from a much larger clone, so it may be a read error. V usage is TRBV20-1 and J usage is TRBJ2-3, with 9 bases fitting TRBD2. Per germline, CDR1 DFQATT and CDR2 SNEGSKA (reference sequence). The CDR3 loop spans 16 amino acids. In DNA form, the CDR3 reads TGCTGTGCCGGAGGGCGACTAGCGGTTAGCACAGATACGCAGTATTTT. This gives the protein CCAGGRLAVSTDTQYF.

There are a few counts of this clonotype. The chain employs TRBV24-1 and TRBJ2-3; the D is unclear. The CDR3 loop spans 14 amino acids. The V and J ends lost 8 bases and 0 bases respectively, with 11 bases between them. Germline lookup yields CDR1 KGHDR and CDR2 SFDVKD. The CDR3 sequence: CATKDAASTDTQYF. CDR3 bases: TGTGCCACCAAGGACGCGGCTAGCACAGATACGCAGTATTTT.

The chain is built from TRBV12-3 or TRBV12-4 and TRBJ2-7; 9 positions match TRBD2. Trimming removed 5 bases from V and 1 base from J; junction bases left unmatched: 6. This CDR3 contains 15 residues. The CDR3 bases are TGTGCCAGCAGTGCAAGGCGGGGGGGATCCTACGAGCAGTACTTC. Translating gives CASSARRGGSYEQYF.

This chain connects TRBV11-1 to TRBJ2-1; D gene unclear. The V end lost 2 bases, the J end lost 9 bases, and 11 bases lay between the germline ends. CDR1 SGHAT and CDR2 FQDESV come from the germline V gene (reference sequence). The CDR3 is 13 residues long. The CDR3 region has the DNA TGTGCCAGCAGCTTATCGCGCGTTGGTGAGCAGTTCTTC. Translating it yields CASSLSRVGEQFF. Using reference TRBV11-1 and TRBJ2-1 for the parts outside the CDR3, the full variable domain is EAEVAQSPRYKITEKSQAVAFWCDPISGHATLYWYRQILGQGPELLVQFQDESVVDDSQLPKDRFSAERLKGVDSTLKIQPAELGDSAMYLCASSLSRVGEQFFGPGTRLTVL.

The rearrangement uses TRBV12-3 or TRBV12-4 and TRBJ2-4, with D uncertain. With 7 bases removed from V and 7 bases from J, the gap between germline ends came to 17 bases. This CDR3 comprises 14 residues. For the CDR3, the DNA is TGTGCCAGCACCTTGAAGGGAACCAGGAACATTCAGTACTTC. Translating it yields CASTLKGTRNIQYF.

At least ten counts were recorded for this clonotype. V and J are TRBV7-2 and TRBJ1-1; D might be TRBD1 (5 bases). This CDR3 comprises 13 residues. The V and J ends lost 6 bases and 4 bases respectively, with 12 bases between them. CDR1 SGHTA and CDR2 FQGNSA come from the germline V gene. The CDR3 is CASSIVGGTEAFF. The CDR3 nucleotides read TGTGCCAGCAGTATTGTGGGGGGCACTGAAGCTTTCTTT.

This chain links TRBV6-1 with TRBJ2-3, with D tentatively TRBD2 (6 bases). Germline values: CDR1 MNHNS, CDR2 SASEGT. Trimming removed 6 bases at V and 0 bases at J, with 10 bases between. The CDR3 extends over 14 amino acids. The CDR3: CASSGGTSTDTQYF. As DNA, the CDR3 is TGTGCCAGCAGCGGCGGGACTAGCACAGATACGCAGTATTTT.

This clonotype has more than one count but fewer than ten. This rearrangement joins TRBV12-3 or TRBV12-4 to TRBJ1-1, with D unclear. Trimming left V 6 bases short and J 6 bases short, with 8 bases between. The CDR3 is made up of 11 amino acids. The CDR3 coding sequence is TGTGCCAGCAGCCTCAGGTCTGAAGCTTTCTTT. It yields the protein CASSLRSEAFF.

This clonotype was counted many times. This rearrangement joins TRBV5-6 to TRBJ2-7, with TRBD1 identical over 9 bases. CDR3 length: 14 amino acids. Germline CDR1 reads SGHDT; CDR2 reads YYEEEE. Trimming took 4 bases from V and 3 from J; bases not matched to a gene: 5. The CDR3 loop is CASSTGTGLYEQYF. CDR3 DNA sequence: TGTGCCAGCAGCACGGGGACAGGGCTCTACGAGCAGTACTTC. Drawing the rest from reference TRBV5-6 and TRBJ2-7, the complete variable domain is DAGVTQSPTHLIKTRGQQVTLRCSPKSGHDTVSWYQQALGQGPQFIFQYYEEEERQRGNFPDRFSGHQFPNYSSELNVNALLLGDSALYLCASSTGTGLYEQYFGPGTRLTVT.

This clonotype came up many times. This chain joins TRBV7-2 and TRBJ2-5, with 7 bases aligning to TRBD2. V lost 3 bases, J lost 4 bases, and 8 bases stayed unmatched. CDR1 is SGHTA, CDR2 FQGNSA, per germline. CDR3 length: 15 amino acids. The DNA of the CDR3 is TGTGCCAGCAGCTTCACCGGGGGGAGGGGAGAGACCCAGTACTTC. Translation: CASSFTGGRGETQYF.